Shown below are 15 T cell receptor beta chains from a single sample sequenced in a study of long-term antiretroviral therapy in people with HIV. Survey-level resolution applied to immunoSEQ assay v3.0. Profiling relied on immunoSEQ multiplex PCR, and the TCRdb table lists in-frame clones only, not all of them. The sample carries more than 15,000 clones, 80% to 90% recorded once. The sample consisted of unsorted PBMCs, taken 0.3 years after starting antiretroviral therapy. These receptor sequences come from a man younger than 30 with HIV.

The chain uses TRBV5-1 and TRBJ1-1; D uncertain. Trimming pared 0 bases from V and 1 base from J, leaving 4 bases between. Per the germline V gene, CDR1 is SGHRS and CDR2 is YFSETQ. The CDR3 consists of 13 residues. The CDR3 sequence is CASSLEPNTEAFF. In nucleotides, the CDR3 is TGCGCCAGCAGCTTGGAACCGAACACTGAAGCTTTCTTT.

The rearrangement uses TRBV20-1 and TRBJ2-4; D is unclear. CDR3 size: 11 residues. Germline V CDR1 and CDR2: DFQATT, SNEGSKA (reference sequence). The ends were cut back, 2 bases at V and 9 bases at J, with 8 bases in the middle. CDR3 sequence reads: CSARRPGIQYF. The CDR3 DNA is TGCAGTGCTAGACGCCCGGGCATTCAGTACTTC.

The V and J genes are TRBV9 and TRBJ1-3, with D unresolved. CDR3 size: 15 residues. CDR1 is SGDLS and CDR2 is YYNGEE in the germline V gene. The V gene lost 4 bases and the J gene lost 4 bases, with 15 bases spanning the gap. The chain's CDR3 is CASSFLGEDGNTIYF. The CDR3 DNA reads as TGTGCCAGCAGCTTTCTAGGAGAAGACGGAAACACCATATATTTT.

J is TRBJ1-1 and V is TRBV6-1; D is perhaps TRBD1 (5 bases). V lost 3 bases to trimming and J lost 6 bases, with 11 bases between them. Germline CDR1 and CDR2: MNHNS and SASEGT. This CDR3 is 13 amino acids long. CDR3 region: CASSELFRAEAFF. The CDR3 nucleotides read TGTGCCAGCAGTGAGCTTTTCAGGGCTGAAGCTTTCTTT.

The chain has TRBV2 and TRBJ2-1; perhaps TRBD1 as D (5 bases). Germline V gene lookup returns CDR1 SNHLY and CDR2 FYNNEI. Trimming left V 8 bases short and J 6 bases short, with 11 bases between. The CDR3 has 12 amino acids. For the CDR3, the DNA is TGTGCCAGCCAGACAGAGATCAATGAGCAGTTCTTC. It yields the protein CASQTEINEQFF.

The J gene is TRBJ1-2, the V gene TRBV5-8; D uncertain. Germline CDR1 is SGHTS and CDR2 is YDEGEE. The V gene lost 0 bases and the J gene lost 4 bases, with 7 bases spanning the gap. This CDR3 has 13 residues. The CDR3 region is CASSLVEGYGYTF. The CDR3 DNA is TGTGCCAGCAGCTTGGTAGAGGGCTATGGCTACACCTTC.

A single count supports this clone. V usage is TRBV2 and J usage is TRBJ2-2; possible D gene TRBD1, 5 bases. Germline CDR1 is SNHLY and CDR2 is FYNNEI. V was pared by 2 bases and J by 1 base, with 8 bases between. The CDR3 length is 15 residues. The CDR3 is CASSEQGQNTGELFF. The CDR3 DNA is TGTGCCAGCAGTGAACAAGGACAGAACACCGGGGAGCTGTTTTTT.

The chain combines TRBV28 with TRBJ2-1, with 7 bases identical to TRBD2. There are 15 residues in the CDR3. J lost 7 bases, V lost 4 bases, and 10 bases had no gene match. In germline, CDR1 is MDHEN, CDR2 SYDVKM. CDR3 in DNA: TGTGCCAGCAGTTCCGGCTGGACTAGGAGGAATGAGCAGTTCTTC. Its protein product is CASSSGWTRRNEQFF.

This sequence joins TRBV2 and TRBJ1-3; D is ambiguous. Germline CDR1 reads SNHLY; CDR2 reads FYNNEI. There are 15 residues in the CDR3. V lost 5 bases to trimming and J lost 0 bases, with 11 bases between them. Here the CDR3 DNA reads TGTGCCAGCAGTTCTCCGGCGGACTCTGGAAACACCATATATTTT. Its translation is CASSSPADSGNTIYF.

Only one count was recorded for this clone. The V and J genes are TRBV10-1 and TRBJ1-2; the D is unclear. This CDR3 contains 13 residues. V lost 0 bases to trimming and J lost 6 bases, with 8 bases between them. Germline V lookup: CDR1 WNHNN, CDR2 SYGVQD (reference sequence). Here the CDR3 DNA reads TGCGCCAGCAGTGAGTCGAATGGGAATGGCTACACCTTC. As protein: CASSESNGNGYTF.

V and J are TRBV5-1 and TRBJ2-7; D is possibly TRBD2 (5 bases). Deletions cut 1 base from V and 2 bases from J, with 7 bases between. CDR1 SGHRS and CDR2 YFSETQ come from the germline V gene. This CDR3 contains 13 residues. The CDR3 is CASSLPGTYEQYF. CDR3 DNA sequence: TGCGCCAGCAGCTTGCCGGGGACCTACGAGCAGTACTTC.

The chain is built from TRBV15 and TRBJ1-1; D remains ambiguous. Germline loops: CDR1 LNHNV, CDR2 YYDKDF (reference sequence). With 3 bases removed from V and 0 bases from J, the gap between germline ends came to 20 bases. The CDR3 contains 18 residues. CDR3 nucleotide sequence: TGTGCCACCAGCAGGAGCAGGTTGGGCATCGGGTTGAACACTGAAGCTTTCTTT. Amino acid sequence: CATSRSRLGIGLNTEAFF.

V is TRBV19 and J is TRBJ1-1; D perhaps matches TRBD1 (5 bases). Germline assignment: CDR1 LNHDA and CDR2 SQIVND (reference sequence). Trimming stripped 6 bases from V and 2 bases from J, with 13 bases between. This CDR3 spans 14 amino acids. The CDR3: CASSLAGLNTEAFF. The CDR3 DNA follows: TGTGCCAGTAGCCTCGCGGGGCTCAACACTGAAGCTTTCTTT.

The V gene is TRBV5-4, the J gene TRBJ1-2; D unresolved. CDR3 length: 12 amino acids. CDR1 and CDR2 from the germline V gene are SGHNT and YYREEE (reference sequence). V was pared by 4 bases and J by 7 bases, with 11 bases between. CDR3 region: CASSADLAGYTF. DNA for the CDR3: TGTGCCAGCAGCGCGGACCTTGCTGGCTACACCTTC.

The genes are TRBV7-8 and TRBJ1-6, with unresolved D. Germline values: CDR1 SGHVS, CDR2 FQNEAQ. Trimming shortened V by 0 bases and J by 10 bases, and 7 bases separated the two germline ends. The CDR3 consists of 13 residues. The CDR3 sequence: CASSLAAESPLHF. The CDR3 DNA sequence: TGTGCCAGCAGCTTAGCGGCTGAATCACCCCTCCACTTT.